This note documents a single T cell receptor (beta chain) sequence. Here immunoSEQ multiplex PCR was the method, and the copy in TCRdb shows in-frame clones only, minus some. The sample lists tens of thousands of clones, almost 90% seen once, with roughly 16% in the top ten. This CDR3 region has 14 residues. Germline V lookup: CDR1 SGHTA, CDR2 FQGNSA. The germline V and J ends were trimmed by 3 bases and 3 bases, with 9 bases remaining between them. The sample is drawn from a study of PD-L1 blockade in urothelial cancer. At the level of the study: Patients' histories included 0 to 3 prior chemotherapy regimens. The study recovered a median of roughly 150,000 T cells per blood sample. Analysis of the blood was performed 3 weeks (second dose) and 6 weeks after treatment start.

This sample comprised PBMCs, obtained around atezolizumab (anti-PD-L1) treatment. The sequence derives from a woman aged 55-75 years with urothelial cancer. The chain links TRBV7-2 to TRBJ1-5; D is uncertain. CDR3 loop: CASSFSTDNQPQHF. The CDR3 bases are TGTGCCAGCAGCTTTTCCACAGACAATCAGCCCCAGCATTTT. Using reference TRBV7-2 and TRBJ1-5 for the parts outside the CDR3, the full variable domain is GAGVSQSPSNKVTEKGKDVELRCDPISGHTALYWYRQSLGQGLEFLIYFQGNSAPDKSGLPSDRFSAERTGGSVSTLTIQRTQQEDSAVYLCASSFSTDNQPQHFGDGTRLSIL.